This paragraph reports one T cell receptor (beta chain). Its antigen is not known. This CDR3 has 14 amino acids. Trimming pared 8 bases from V and 4 bases from J, leaving 15 bases between. The record originates from a study of T cells in tumors after PD-1 blockade. Study-level information: Either cemiplimab 350 mg every 2 weeks or pembrolizumab 200 mg every 3 weeks was given. During anti-PD-1 treatment, some patients continued daily vismodegib 150 mg.

Study conclusions and caveats: Blood contained about 45% of the tumor's TCR clonotypes.

Produced via immunoSEQ multiplex PCR; TCRdb's table is partial and in-frame only. Altogether approximately 19,000 clones are present, roughly 80% being singletons, with the ten largest covering 20% to 30%. V and J are TRBV6-7 and TRBJ2-1, with a weak D call TRBD1 (5 bases). TRBV6-7 is placed among ORFs of uncertain function. The clonotype originates from a human donor with advanced basal cell or squamous cell carcinoma (not recorded which). Source: PBMCs, taken after anti-PD-1 therapy. CDR3 sequence reads: CASRPQELYNEQFF. CDR3 in DNA: TGTGCCAGCCGCCCACAGGAATTATACAATGAGCAGTTCTTC.